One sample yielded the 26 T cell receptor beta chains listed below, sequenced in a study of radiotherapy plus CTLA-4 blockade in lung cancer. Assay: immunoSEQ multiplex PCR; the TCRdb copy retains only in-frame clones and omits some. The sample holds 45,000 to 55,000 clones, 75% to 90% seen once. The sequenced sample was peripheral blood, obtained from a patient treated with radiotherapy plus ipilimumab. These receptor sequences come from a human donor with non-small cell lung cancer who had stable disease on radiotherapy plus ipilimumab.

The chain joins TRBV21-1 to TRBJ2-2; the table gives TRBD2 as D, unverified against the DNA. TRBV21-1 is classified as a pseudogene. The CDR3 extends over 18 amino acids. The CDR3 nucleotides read TGTGCCAGCAGCAAAAGGGAGCGGGAGGGCCGTCACACCGGGGAGCTGTTTTTT. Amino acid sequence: CASSKREREGRHTGELFF.

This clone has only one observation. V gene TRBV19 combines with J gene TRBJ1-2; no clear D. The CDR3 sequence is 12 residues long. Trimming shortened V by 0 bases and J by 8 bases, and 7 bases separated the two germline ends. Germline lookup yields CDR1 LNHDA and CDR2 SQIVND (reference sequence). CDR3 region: CASSIDRRGYTF. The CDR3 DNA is TGTGCCAGTAGTATAGACAGGAGGGGCTACACCTTC.

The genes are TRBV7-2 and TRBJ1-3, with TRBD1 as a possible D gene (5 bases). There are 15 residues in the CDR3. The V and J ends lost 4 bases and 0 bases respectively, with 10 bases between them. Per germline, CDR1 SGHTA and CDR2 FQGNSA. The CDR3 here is CASSSEGLSGNTIYF. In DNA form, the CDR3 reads TGTGCCAGCAGCTCCGAGGGACTCTCTGGAAACACCATATATTTT.

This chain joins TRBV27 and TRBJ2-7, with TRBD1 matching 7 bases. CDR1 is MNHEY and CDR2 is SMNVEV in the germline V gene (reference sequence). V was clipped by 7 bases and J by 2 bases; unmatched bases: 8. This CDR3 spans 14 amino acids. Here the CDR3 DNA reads TGTGCCAGCACCCTAAGGACAGGAGCCTACGAGCAGTACTTC. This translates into CASTLRTGAYEQYF.

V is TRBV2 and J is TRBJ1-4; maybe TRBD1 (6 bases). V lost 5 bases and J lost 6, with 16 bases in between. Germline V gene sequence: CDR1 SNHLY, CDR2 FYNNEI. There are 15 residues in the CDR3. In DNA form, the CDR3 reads TGTGCCAGCAGTATGTGGGGGGGCATGGATGAAAAACTGTTTTTT. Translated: CASSMWGGMDEKLFF.

CDR3 nucleotides: TGTGCCAGCAGCCAAGATCTAGCGGGATGGGCAGATACGCAGTATTTT. Translation gives CASSQDLAGWADTQYF. The rearrangement joins TRBV14 to TRBJ2-3, with TRBD2 identical over 9 bases. V lost 0 bases, J lost 4 bases, and 5 bases stayed unmatched. Germline assignment: CDR1 SGHDN and CDR2 FVKESK. The CDR3 consists of 16 residues.

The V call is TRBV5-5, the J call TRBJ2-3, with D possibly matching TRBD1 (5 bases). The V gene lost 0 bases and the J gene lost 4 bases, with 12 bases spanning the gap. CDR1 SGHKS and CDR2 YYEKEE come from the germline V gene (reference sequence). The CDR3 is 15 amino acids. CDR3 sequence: CASSLGQGWADTQYF. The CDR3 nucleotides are TGTGCCAGCAGCTTGGGTCAGGGTTGGGCAGATACGCAGTATTTT.

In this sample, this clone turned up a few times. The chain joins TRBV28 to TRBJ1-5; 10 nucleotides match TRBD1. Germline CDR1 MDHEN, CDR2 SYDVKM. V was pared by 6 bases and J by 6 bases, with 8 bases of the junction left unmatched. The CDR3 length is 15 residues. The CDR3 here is CASRRQGAPSQPQHF. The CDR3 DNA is TGTGCCAGCAGAAGACAGGGGGCGCCGAGTCAGCCCCAGCATTTT.

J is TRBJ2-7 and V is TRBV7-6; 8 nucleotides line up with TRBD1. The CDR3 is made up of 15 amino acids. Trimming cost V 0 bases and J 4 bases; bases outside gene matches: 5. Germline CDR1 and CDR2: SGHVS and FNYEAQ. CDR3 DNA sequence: TGTGCCAGCAGCTTAGCCCCAGGGGGCTTTTACGAGCAGTACTTC. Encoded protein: CASSLAPGGFYEQYF.

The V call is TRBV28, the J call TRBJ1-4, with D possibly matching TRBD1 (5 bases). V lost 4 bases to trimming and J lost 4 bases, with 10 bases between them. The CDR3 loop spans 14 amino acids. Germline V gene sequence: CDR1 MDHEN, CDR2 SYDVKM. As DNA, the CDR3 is TGTGCCAGCAGTTCCACAAGGGGTAATGAAAAACTGTTTTTT. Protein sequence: CASSSTRGNEKLFF.

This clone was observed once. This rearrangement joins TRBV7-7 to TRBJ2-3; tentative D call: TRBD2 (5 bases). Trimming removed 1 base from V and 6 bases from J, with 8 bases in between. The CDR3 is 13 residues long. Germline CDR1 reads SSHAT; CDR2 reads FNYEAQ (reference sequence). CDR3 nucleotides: TGTGCCAGCAGCTTAGAGAGGGCGGATACGCAGTATTTT. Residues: CASSLERADTQYF.

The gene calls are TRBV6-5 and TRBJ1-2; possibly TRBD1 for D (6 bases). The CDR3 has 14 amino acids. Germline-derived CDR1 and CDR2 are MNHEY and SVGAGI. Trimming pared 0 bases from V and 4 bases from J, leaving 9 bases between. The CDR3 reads CASSYSNRVYGYTF. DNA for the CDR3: TGTGCCAGCAGTTACTCGAACAGGGTCTATGGCTACACCTTC.

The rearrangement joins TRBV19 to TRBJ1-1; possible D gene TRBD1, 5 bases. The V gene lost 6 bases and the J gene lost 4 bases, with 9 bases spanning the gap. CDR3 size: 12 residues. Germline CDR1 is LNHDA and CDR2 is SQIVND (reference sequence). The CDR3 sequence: CASRRQSTEAFF. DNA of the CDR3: TGTGCCAGTAGGCGACAGAGCACTGAAGCTTTCTTT.

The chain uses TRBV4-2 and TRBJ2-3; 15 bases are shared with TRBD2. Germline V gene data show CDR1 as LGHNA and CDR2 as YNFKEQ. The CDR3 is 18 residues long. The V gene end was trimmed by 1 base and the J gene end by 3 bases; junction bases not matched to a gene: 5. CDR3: CASSQGGTSGRRTDTQYF. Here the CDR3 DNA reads TGTGCCAGCAGCCAAGGCGGGACTAGCGGGAGGCGTACAGATACGCAGTATTTT.

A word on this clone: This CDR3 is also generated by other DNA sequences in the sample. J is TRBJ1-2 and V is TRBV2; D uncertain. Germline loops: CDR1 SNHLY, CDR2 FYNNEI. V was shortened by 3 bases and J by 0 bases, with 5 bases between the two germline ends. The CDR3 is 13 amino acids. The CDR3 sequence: CASSDSSNYGYTF. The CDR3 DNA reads TGTGCCAGCAGTGACAGTTCTAACTATGGCTACACCTTC.

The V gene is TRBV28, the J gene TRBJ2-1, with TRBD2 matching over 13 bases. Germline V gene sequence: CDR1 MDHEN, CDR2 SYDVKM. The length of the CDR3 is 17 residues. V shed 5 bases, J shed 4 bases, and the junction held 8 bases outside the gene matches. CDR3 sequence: CASSPGTSGAQYNEQFF. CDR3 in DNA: TGTGCCAGCAGTCCCGGGACTAGCGGGGCTCAATACAATGAGCAGTTCTTC.

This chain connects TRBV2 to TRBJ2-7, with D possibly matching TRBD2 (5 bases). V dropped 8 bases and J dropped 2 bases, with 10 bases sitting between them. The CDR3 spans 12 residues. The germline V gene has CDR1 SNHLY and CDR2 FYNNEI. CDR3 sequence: CASRRGAYEQYF. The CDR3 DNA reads TGTGCCAGCCGACGGGGAGCCTACGAGCAGTACTTC.

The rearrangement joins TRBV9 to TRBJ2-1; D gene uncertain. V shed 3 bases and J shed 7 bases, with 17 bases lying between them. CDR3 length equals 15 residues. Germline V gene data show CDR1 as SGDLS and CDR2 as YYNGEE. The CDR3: CASSAEHNVVNEQFF. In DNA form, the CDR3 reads TGTGCCAGCAGCGCCGAGCATAATGTAGTTAATGAGCAGTTCTTC.

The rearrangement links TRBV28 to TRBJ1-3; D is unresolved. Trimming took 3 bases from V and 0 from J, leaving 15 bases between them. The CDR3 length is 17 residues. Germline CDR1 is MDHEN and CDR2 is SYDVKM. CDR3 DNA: TGTGCCAGCAGTTTCCGGTCTTCTTCCATCTCTGGAAACACCATATATTTT. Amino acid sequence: CASSFRSSSISGNTIYF.

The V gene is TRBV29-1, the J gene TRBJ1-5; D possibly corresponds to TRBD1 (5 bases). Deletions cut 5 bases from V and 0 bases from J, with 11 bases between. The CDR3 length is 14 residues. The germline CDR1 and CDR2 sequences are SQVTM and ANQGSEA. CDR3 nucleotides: TGCAGCGTTTCAGAGACAGATAGCAATCAGCCCCAGCATTTT. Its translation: CSVSETDSNQPQHF.

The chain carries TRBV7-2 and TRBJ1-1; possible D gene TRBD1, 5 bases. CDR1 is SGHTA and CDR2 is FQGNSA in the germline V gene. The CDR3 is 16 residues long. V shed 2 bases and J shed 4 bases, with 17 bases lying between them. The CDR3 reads CASSLNLGESSTEAFF. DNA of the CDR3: TGTGCCAGCAGCTTAAACTTAGGGGAATCGAGCACTGAAGCTTTCTTT. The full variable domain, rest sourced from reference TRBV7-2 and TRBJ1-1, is GAGVSQSPSNKVTEKGKDVELRCDPISGHTALYWYRQSLGQGLEFLIYFQGNSAPDKSGLPSDRFSAERTGGSVSTLTIQRTQQEDSAVYLCASSLNLGESSTEAFFGQGTRLTVV.

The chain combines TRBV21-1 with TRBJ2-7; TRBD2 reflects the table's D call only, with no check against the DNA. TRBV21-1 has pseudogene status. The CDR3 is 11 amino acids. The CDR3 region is CASTPSDEQYF. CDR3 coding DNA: TGTGCCAGCACCCCTTCGGACGAGCAGTACTTC.

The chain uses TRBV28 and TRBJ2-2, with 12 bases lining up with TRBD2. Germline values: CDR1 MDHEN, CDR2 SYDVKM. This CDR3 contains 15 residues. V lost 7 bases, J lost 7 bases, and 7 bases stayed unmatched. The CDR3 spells CASTPQGLAGGELFF. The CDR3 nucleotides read TGTGCCAGCACTCCGCAGGGACTAGCGGGCGGGGAGCTGTTTTTT. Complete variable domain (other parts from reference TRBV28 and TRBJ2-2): DVKVTQSSRYLVKRTGEKVFLECVQDMDHENMFWYRQDPGLGLRLIYFSYDVKMKEKGDIPEGYSVSREKKERFSLILESASTNQTSMYLCASTPQGLAGGELFFGEGSRLTVL.

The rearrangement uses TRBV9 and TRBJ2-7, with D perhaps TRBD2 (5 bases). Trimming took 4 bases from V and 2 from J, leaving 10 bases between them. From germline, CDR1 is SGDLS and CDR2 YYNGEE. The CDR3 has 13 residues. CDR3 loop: CASSRGSPYEQYF. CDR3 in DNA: TGTGCCAGCAGCCGCGGGTCCCCCTACGAGCAGTACTTC.

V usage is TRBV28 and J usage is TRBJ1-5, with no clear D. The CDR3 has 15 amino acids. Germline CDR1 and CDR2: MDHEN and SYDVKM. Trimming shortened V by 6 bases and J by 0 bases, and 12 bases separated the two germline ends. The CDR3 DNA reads TGTGCCAGCAGCTACCCATCGAATAGCAATCAGCCCCAGCATTTT. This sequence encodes CASSYPSNSNQPQHF.

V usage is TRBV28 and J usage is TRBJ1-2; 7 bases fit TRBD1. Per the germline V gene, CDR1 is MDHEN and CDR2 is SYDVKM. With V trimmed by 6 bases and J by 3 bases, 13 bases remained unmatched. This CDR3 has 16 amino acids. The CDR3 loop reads CASSPGGGAVDYGYTF. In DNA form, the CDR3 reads TGTGCCAGCAGCCCCGGAGGGGGCGCCGTTGACTATGGCTACACCTTC.